Each of the 29 T cell receptor beta chains below was sequenced from the same sample in a study of cytomegalovirus exposure and HLA in healthy donors (dated by TCRdb to about 2017). Libraries came from the immunoSEQ multiplex PCR assay. For the multiplex PCR, a mixture combining 60 forward primers for TCR Vbeta segments and 13 reverse primers for TCR Jbeta segments was used. TCRdb provides this immuneACCESS table in a form limited to in-frame rearrangements. Some clones are lacking; in checked studies, under half of them reflect an unresolved V gene, and why the rest are absent is not known. The sample yields 150,000 to 200,000 clones; around four fifths were counted once. The ten largest make up roughly 0.75% of the sample. Material for sequencing was PBMCs. The receptors were gathered from a young woman in good health and CMV-seronegative.

The genes are TRBV7-9 and TRBJ1-3, with D hard to call. Trimming removed 8 bases at V and 0 bases at J, with 8 bases between. Germline CDR1 is SEHNR and CDR2 is FQNEAQ (reference sequence). The CDR3 sequence is 13 residues long. CDR3 amino acids: CASDSSSGNTIYF. CDR3 bases: TGTGCCAGCGACTCGAGCTCTGGAAACACCATATATTTT. The whole variable domain, remainder taken from reference TRBV7-9 and TRBJ1-3, is DTGVSQNPRHKITKRGQNVTFRCDPISEHNRLYWYRQTLGQGPEFLTYFQNEAQLEKSRLLSDRFSAERPKGSFSTLEIQRTEQGDSAMYLCASDSSSGNTIYFGEGSWLTVV.

The J gene is TRBJ1-1, the V gene TRBV6-5, with 7 bases fitting TRBD1. Germline CDR1 and CDR2: MNHEY and SVGAGI. J was trimmed by 5 bases and V by 5 bases; bases with no gene match: 11. This CDR3 has 15 amino acids. CDR3 in amino acids: CASSKDDRVGTEAFF. DNA for the CDR3: TGTGCCAGCAGTAAGGACGACAGGGTGGGGACTGAAGCTTTCTTT.

The J gene is TRBJ2-7, the V gene TRBV6-1, with unresolved D. The V end was cut by 0 bases, the J end by 1 base, with 10 bases between. The germline CDR1 and CDR2 sequences are MNHNS and SASEGT. The CDR3 runs 15 residues. CDR3: CASSEAASFSYEQYF. CDR3 nucleotides: TGTGCCAGCAGTGAAGCAGCAAGCTTTTCCTACGAGCAGTACTTC.

This rearrangement joins TRBV15 to TRBJ1-3; 7 positions agree with TRBD1. The V and J ends lost 0 bases and 0 bases, in that order; junction bases with no gene match: 8. Germline assignment: CDR1 LNHNV and CDR2 YYDKDF (reference sequence). There are 18 residues in the CDR3. The CDR3 region has the DNA TGTGCCACCAGCAGAGATCGAACAGGGGTGAGCTCTGGAAACACCATATATTTT. It translates to CATSRDRTGVSSGNTIYF.

This chain uses TRBV28 with TRBJ1-1, with D unclear. V lost 2 bases to trimming and J lost 3 bases, with 13 bases between them. Germline V gives CDR1 MDHEN, CDR2 SYDVKM. The CDR3 sequence is 15 residues long. CDR3 nucleotide sequence: TGTGCCAGCAGTTTAGAACGCCGTGAGTACACTGAAGCTTTCTTT. Its translation: CASSLERREYTEAFF.

The chain combines TRBV29-1 with TRBJ2-7; D uncertain. CDR1 and CDR2 (germline): SQVTM, ANQGSEA. Trimming shortened V by 0 bases and J by 5 bases, and 8 bases separated the two germline ends. The CDR3 is made up of 12 amino acids. CDR3 loop: CSVEDLGHEQYF. The CDR3 nucleotides read TGCAGCGTTGAAGATCTGGGCCACGAGCAGTACTTC.

V is TRBV7-9 and J is TRBJ2-1; TRBD2 matches at 8 bases. CDR3 length: 13 amino acids. Trimming removed 6 bases from V and 6 bases from J; junction bases left unmatched: 4. Germline V gene data show CDR1 as SEHNR and CDR2 as FQNEAQ (reference sequence). CDR3 DNA sequence: TGTGCCAGCAGATTGGGACTAGGCAATGAGCAGTTCTTC. It specifies CASRLGLGNEQFF.

The chain combines TRBV30 with TRBJ1-3; 9 nucleotides align to TRBD1. The CDR3 extends over 13 amino acids. The J segment lost 10 bases and the V segment lost 1 base, leaving 5 bases of the junction unmatched. Germline V gives CDR1 GTSNPN, CDR2 SVGIG (reference sequence). CDR3 amino acids: CAWSAGQGGTIYF. CDR3 sequence (DNA): TGTGCCTGGAGTGCGGGACAGGGAGGTACCATATATTTT.

This rearrangement joins TRBV7-3 to TRBJ2-1; D gene unclear. The CDR3 extends over 14 amino acids. CDR1 and CDR2 (germline): SGHTA, FQGTGA. Trimming took off 1 base at V and 7 bases at J, with 11 bases between the two ends. CDR3 protein: CASSLSGLRNEQFF. The CDR3 DNA follows: TGTGCCAGCAGCTTAAGCGGCCTACGGAATGAGCAGTTCTTC.

V and J are TRBV13 and TRBJ2-7; D is uncertain. Germline V gene lookup returns CDR1 PRHDT and CDR2 FYEKMQ (reference sequence). V was trimmed by 3 bases and J by 1 base, leaving 7 bases between them. The CDR3 spans 13 residues. CDR3 coding DNA: TGTGCCAGCAGCTTGAGGCAGTCCTACGAGCAGTACTTC. Translated, it gives CASSLRQSYEQYF.

This chain uses TRBV5-1 with TRBJ2-5; 10 nucleotides line up with TRBD2. J gave up 5 bases and V 2 bases, and 9 bases lay outside the gene matches. The V gene's germline CDR1 is SGHRS and CDR2 YFSETQ. The length of the CDR3 is 16 residues. This CDR3 is CASSLPSGGALETQYF. DNA for the CDR3: TGCGCCAGCAGCTTACCCAGCGGGGGGGCCCTGGAGACCCAGTACTTC.

V usage is TRBV19 and J usage is TRBJ2-2; a possible D gene is TRBD2 (6 bases). Germline-derived CDR1 and CDR2 are LNHDA and SQIVND (reference sequence). CDR3 size: 16 residues. V was trimmed by 5 bases and J by 0 bases, leaving 13 bases between them. The CDR3 bases are TGTGCCAGTAGTTCTTCCAAGCGGGCGAACACCGGGGAGCTGTTTTTT. Residues: CASSSSKRANTGELFF.

This chain uses TRBV18 with TRBJ2-5; D remains unclear. Germline CDR1 reads KGHSH; CDR2 reads LQKENI. V lost 1 base, J lost 1 base, and 4 bases lay in between. The CDR3 has 13 amino acids. The DNA for the CDR3 is TGTGCCAGCTCACCACGAGCCCAAGAGACCCAGTACTTC. It yields the protein CASSPRAQETQYF.

This clone has only one observation. This chain uses TRBV29-1 with TRBJ1-1, with D hard to call. V dropped 0 bases and J dropped 8 bases, with 19 bases sitting between them. Germline V gene sequence: CDR1 SQVTM, CDR2 ANQGSEA. This CDR3 has 15 amino acids. CDR3 bases: TGCAGCGTTGAAGAAGGCGGCAGCGCCTTCGTGGAAGCTTTCTTT. The encoded protein is CSVEEGGSAFVEAFF.

The chain links TRBV18 to TRBJ1-4; 7 bases match TRBD1. With 0 bases clipped from V and 6 bases from J, the junction kept 1 base outside the gene matches. CDR3 length: 14 residues. CDR1 is KGHSH and CDR2 is LQKENI in the germline V gene. The CDR3 reads CASSPPQGDEKLFF. The CDR3 nucleotides are TGTGCCAGCTCACCACCGCAGGGGGATGAAAAACTGTTTTTT.

CDR3 sequence reads: CASRRGLGPDEQFF. DNA of the CDR3: TGTGCCAGCAGGAGGGGACTAGGTCCCGATGAGCAGTTCTTC. The chain joins TRBV2 to TRBJ2-1, with TRBD2 matching over 8 bases. In germline, CDR1 is SNHLY, CDR2 FYNNEI. J gave up 8 bases and V 6 bases, and 9 bases lay outside the gene matches. The length of the CDR3 is 14 residues.

A single count supports this clone. This chain uses TRBV5-1 with TRBJ1-1, with a weak D call TRBD1 (5 bases). Germline-derived CDR1 and CDR2 are SGHRS and YFSETQ. The CDR3 is 13 residues long. The germline V and J ends were trimmed by 4 bases and 4 bases, with 11 bases remaining between them. The DNA of the CDR3 is TGCGCCAGCAGCGGGACGGGGGGCACTGAAGCTTTCTTT. Amino acid sequence: CASSGTGGTEAFF.

The chain combines TRBV27 with TRBJ2-5, with D possibly matching TRBD1 (5 bases). V lost 5 bases and J lost 4, with 26 bases in between. This CDR3 comprises 18 residues. CDR1 MNHEY and CDR2 SMNVEV come from the germline V gene (reference sequence). Written as DNA, the CDR3 is TGTGCCAGCAGTACCCAACAACTTTGGCAGGGAAGGGTAGAGACCCAGTACTTC. Protein product: CASSTQQLWQGRVETQYF.

The chain uses TRBV7-9 and TRBJ1-2; the D is unclear. Trimming removed 7 bases from V and 0 bases from J, with 9 bases in between. CDR1 SEHNR and CDR2 FQNEAQ come from the germline V gene (reference sequence). The CDR3 loop spans 13 amino acids. CDR3 in DNA: TGTGCCAGCACCTGGGGAGCTAACTATGGCTACACCTTC. Encoded protein: CASTWGANYGYTF.

This chain links TRBV27 with TRBJ1-1, with D tentatively TRBD1 (6 bases). CDR1 is MNHEY and CDR2 is SMNVEV in the germline V gene (reference sequence). The CDR3 sequence is 14 residues long. V was shortened by 6 bases and J by 1 base, with 12 bases between the two germline ends. CDR3 DNA sequence: TGTGCCAGCAGCTCAATAGGGGGGAACACTGAAGCTTTCTTT. It is translated as CASSSIGGNTEAFF.

This sequence joins TRBV7-9 and TRBJ1-2; tentative D call: TRBD1 (6 bases). From germline, CDR1 is SEHNR and CDR2 FQNEAQ (reference sequence). There are 13 residues in the CDR3. Trimming pared 0 bases from V and 8 bases from J, leaving 10 bases between. Here the CDR3 reads CASSLAFGQGYTF. The CDR3 DNA follows: TGTGCCAGCAGCTTAGCTTTCGGACAGGGCTACACCTTC.

The rearrangement joins TRBV18 to TRBJ1-5; 10 positions agree with TRBD1. Germline V gene data show CDR1 as KGHSH and CDR2 as LQKENI. Trimming cost V 5 bases and J 6 bases; bases outside gene matches: 7. The CDR3 consists of 15 residues. CDR3 residues: CASSTDRGQTQPQHF. CDR3 coding DNA: TGTGCCAGCTCAACCGACAGGGGGCAAACTCAGCCCCAGCATTTT. Full variable domain (remainder filled in from reference TRBV18 and TRBJ1-5): NAGVMQNPRHLVRRRGQEARLRCSPMKGHSHVYWYRQLPEEGLKFMVYLQKENIIDESGMPKERFSAEFPKEGPSILRIQQVVRGDSAAYFCASSTDRGQTQPQHFGDGTRLSIL.

The rearrangement uses TRBV19 and TRBJ1-5; TRBD1 might be the D (6 bases). CDR3 size: 15 residues. Germline CDR1 reads LNHDA; CDR2 reads SQIVND (reference sequence). V gave up 0 bases and J gave up 5 bases, with 11 bases separating them. In DNA form, the CDR3 reads TGTGCCAGTAGTATAGAGAACAGGGACCATCAGCCCCAGCATTTT. Translated, it gives CASSIENRDHQPQHF. The complete variable domain, with remaining parts taken from reference TRBV19 and TRBJ1-5, reads DGGITQSPKYLFRKEGQNVTLSCEQNLNHDAMYWYRQDPGQGLRLIYYSQIVNDFQKGDIAEGYSVSREKKESFPLTVTSAQKNPTAFYLCASSIENRDHQPQHFGDGTRLSIL.

The chain carries TRBV10-3 and TRBJ1-6; 9 bases match TRBD1. This CDR3 is built from 15 residues. The V and J ends lost 4 bases and 10 bases, in that order; junction bases with no gene match: 8. Germline V gives CDR1 ENHRY, CDR2 SYGVKD. The CDR3 region has the DNA TGTGCCATCAGTGGAGGGACAGGGAGGACATCACCCCTCCACTTT. Residues: CAISGGTGRTSPLHF.

The V call is TRBV29-1, the J call TRBJ2-5; maybe TRBD1 (6 bases). The J call may be mistaken, given a closer DNA end match to TRBJ2-7. This CDR3 comprises 13 residues. Germline V gene sequence: CDR1 SQVTM, CDR2 ANQGSEA. Here the CDR3 reads CSVRTDSLYEQYF. CDR3 nucleotides: TGCAGCGTTCGAACGGACAGTCTATACGAGCAGTACTTC.

The chain has TRBV12-5 and TRBJ1-6, with TRBD1 identical over 10 bases. The trim removed 2 bases at V and 12 bases at J, leaving 13 bases unmatched. This CDR3 region has 17 residues. CDR1 is LGHNT, CDR2 FRNRAP, per germline. Written as DNA, the CDR3 is TGTGCTAGTGGTTTGCGAATTCGGGGACAGGGGATAATACCCCTCCACTTT. Translating it yields CASGLRIRGQGIIPLHF.

V usage is TRBV18 and J usage is TRBJ2-7, with 8 bases that match TRBD1. V gave up 0 bases and J gave up 4 bases; unmatched junction bases: 17. This CDR3 is built from 19 residues. Germline assignment: CDR1 KGHSH and CDR2 LQKENI. CDR3 loop: CASSPPKGGGQGMGYEQYF. The CDR3 DNA reads as TGTGCCAGCTCACCACCAAAAGGGGGCGGACAGGGAATGGGTTACGAGCAGTACTTC. Full variable domain (rest looked up from reference TRBV18 and TRBJ2-7): NAGVMQNPRHLVRRRGQEARLRCSPMKGHSHVYWYRQLPEEGLKFMVYLQKENIIDESGMPKERFSAEFPKEGPSILRIQQVVRGDSAAYFCASSPPKGGGQGMGYEQYFGPGTRLTVT.

There are a few counts of this clone. V is TRBV19 and J is TRBJ2-1; D perhaps matches TRBD1 (6 bases). The CDR3 sequence is 13 residues long. CDR1 is LNHDA and CDR2 is SQIVND in the germline V gene (reference sequence). Trimming cost V 3 bases and J 12 bases, with 15 bases left between them. Written as DNA, the CDR3 is TGTGCCAGTAGTATCAGGTCACAGGGCGGGCAGTTCTTC. Encoded protein: CASSIRSQGGQFF.

This chain connects TRBV6-1 to TRBJ2-1; 7 nucleotides match TRBD1. The CDR3 has 15 residues. Germline loops: CDR1 MNHNS, CDR2 SASEGT. The V and J ends lost 3 bases and 2 bases, in that order; junction bases with no gene match: 4. CDR3 in DNA: TGTGCCAGCAGTGAGGAACAGGGGCCCTACAATGAGCAGTTCTTC. Protein: CASSEEQGPYNEQFF.